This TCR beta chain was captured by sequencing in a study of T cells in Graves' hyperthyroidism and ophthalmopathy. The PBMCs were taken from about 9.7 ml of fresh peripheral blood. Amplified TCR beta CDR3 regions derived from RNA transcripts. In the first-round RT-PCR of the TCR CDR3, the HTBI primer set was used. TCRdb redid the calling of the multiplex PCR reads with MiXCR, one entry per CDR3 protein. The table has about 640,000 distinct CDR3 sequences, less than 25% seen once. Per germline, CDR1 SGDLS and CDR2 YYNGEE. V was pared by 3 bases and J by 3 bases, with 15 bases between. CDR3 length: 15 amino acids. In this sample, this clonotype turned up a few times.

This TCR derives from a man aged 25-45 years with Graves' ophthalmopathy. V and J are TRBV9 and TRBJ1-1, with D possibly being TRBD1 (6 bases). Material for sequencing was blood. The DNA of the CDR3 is TGTGCCAGCAGCGAGGGGGGTACAGGGTACACTGAAGCTTTCTTT. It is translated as CASSEGGTGYTEAFF.